This T cell receptor (beta chain) was observed in a study of T cell responses to AZD1222 COVID-19 vaccine. Findings and caveats of the study: The breadth and depth of Spike-specific TCRs increased once two AZD1222 doses had been given.

Between the trimmed V and J ends, which lost 4 bases and 7 bases, there was a span of 8 bases. The CDR3 consists of 13 residues. About this clone: Its antigen is undetermined.

Sequenced by immunoSEQ multiplex PCR; TCRdb stores in-frame clones only, minus some. The sample contains under 55,000 clones, about 88% of which appear only once. The receptor comes from an adult in good health. This sequence joins TRBV12-3 or TRBV12-4 and TRBJ1-6; a weak D match, TRBD1 (6 bases). This sample comprised peripheral blood, obtained on day 0 of AZD1222 vaccination. This chain's CDR3 is CASSSTGNSPLHF. The CDR3 bases are TGTGCCAGCAGTTCCACAGGGAATTCACCCCTCCACTTT.